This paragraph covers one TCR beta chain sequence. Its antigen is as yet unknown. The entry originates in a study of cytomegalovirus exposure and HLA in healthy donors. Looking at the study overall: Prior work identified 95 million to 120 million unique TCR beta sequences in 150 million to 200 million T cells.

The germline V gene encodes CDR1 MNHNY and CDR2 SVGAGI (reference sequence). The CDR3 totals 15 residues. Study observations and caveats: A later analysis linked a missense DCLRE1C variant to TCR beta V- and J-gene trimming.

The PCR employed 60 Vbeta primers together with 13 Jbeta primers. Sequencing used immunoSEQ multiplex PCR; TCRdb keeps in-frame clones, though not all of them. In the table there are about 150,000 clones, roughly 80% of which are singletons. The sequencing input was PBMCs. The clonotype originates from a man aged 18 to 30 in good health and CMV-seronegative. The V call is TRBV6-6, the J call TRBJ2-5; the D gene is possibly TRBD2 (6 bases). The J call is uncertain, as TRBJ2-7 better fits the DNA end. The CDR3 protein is CASTASGTEVGEQYF. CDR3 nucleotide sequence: TGTGCCAGCACCGCCTCCGGGACTGAGGTAGGCGAGCAGTACTTC.